The TCR beta chain under discussion was sequenced for a study of OX40 agonist ivuxolimab in advanced cancers. Notes on the research overall: Ivuxolimab was a fully human IgG2 agonistic monoclonal antibody targeting the costimulatory receptor OX40 (CD134). Peripheral TCRbeta sequencing aimed to test whether ivuxolimab altered TCR sequence diversity and caused clonal T-cell expansion. Three dose-escalation patients achieved partial responses, one with hepatocellular carcinoma and two with cutaneous melanoma. Of the 50 to 55 dose-escalation patients, hepatocellular carcinoma was present in about 20, melanoma in about 15, renal cell carcinoma in 9 and head and neck cancer in 9. In the dose-escalation cohort, around four fifths of patients were male, and the mean age was roughly 60 years with a range of about 20 to 80. The monotherapy dose-escalation portion (N = 52 patients) of the phase I ivuxolimab trial is reported in the paper. Prior anti-PD-1, anti-PD-L1 or anti-CTLA-4 therapy was permitted, and 40% of dose-escalation patients had received checkpoint inhibitors. Intravenous ivuxolimab was administered to patients every 2 weeks at six dose levels: 0.01, 0.1, 0.3, 1.5, 3 and 10 mg/kg. Overall results and qualifications from the work: Low levels of normalized T-cell clonal expansion were also seen in some nonresponding patients. In the 0.1-3.0 mg/kg groups, partial responders had among the lowest normalized peripheral clonal expansion, particularly in CD8+ T cells. At doses of 0.1 to 3.0 mg/kg, clonal expansion of both CD4+ and CD8+ T cells in blood was seen between baseline and week 6. Which antigens the clonally expanded peripheral T cells were specific for was not determined. After ivuxolimab, CD8+ T cells had more expanded clones than CD4+ T cells on average.

A distance of 13 bases separates the germline ends of V and J, which lose 0 bases and 0 bases respectively. CDR1 SGHRS and CDR2 YFSETQ were looked up in the germline V gene. The CDR3 measures 17 amino acids from cysteine to phenylalanine. The only DNA kept is the CDR3, 51 bases in frame from the first base. Comment on this clone: Its antigen remains unidentified. No much larger clone exists at a distance of one base, and base qualities are not known.

To sequence the TCRbeta CDR3 region, genomic DNA was isolated from the sorted cells. TCRbeta CDR3 regions were sequenced using the immunoSEQ Assay. TCRdb stores this immuneACCESS table with in-frame sequences only. Part of the clones is absent; in the studies checked, under half of the shortfall reflects unresolved V genes, and no reason is known for the rest. In all, the sample holds about 30,000 clones, and roughly 83% of those were seen once. The top ten constitute roughly a fifth of the sample. The trial excluded patients who had a history of autoimmune disease or were on systemic immunosuppression. Peripheral blood for TCR sequencing was drawn from every dose cohort at baseline, at cycle 4 day 1 and at cycle 7 day 1. Samples were obtained from an open-label, multicenter, first-in-human phase I dose-escalation trial of ivuxolimab. The trial enrolled adults with locally advanced or metastatic head and neck squamous cell, hepatocellular, melanoma or renal cell carcinoma. Before TCR sequencing, CD4+ T cells and CD8+ T cells were sorted from peripheral blood as separate populations.

This receptor was taken from an adult with an advanced solid tumor such as melanoma, head and neck, liver or kidney cancer. The chain is made from TRBV5-1 and TRBJ2-1, with no reliable assignment of the D segment. The source was CD4+ or CD8+ T cells sorted from blood, collected in a trial of the OX40 agonist ivuxolimab. The CDR3 has the sequence CASSLGSQTNSYNEQFF. In nucleotide form, the sequence is TGCGCCAGCAGCTTGGGGTCGCAGACAAACTCCTACAATGAGCAGTTCTTC.